This entry lists 12 T cell receptor beta chains sequenced from one sample in a study of spatial heterogeneity in lung cancer. Time point of the sample: sample taken at primary tumor resection. The input material, whole RNA from tumor, nontumor lung or frozen PBMC, was sequenced unsorted. TCRdb processed the 5' RACE reads anew with MiXCR; each CDR3 protein has one entry. The sample includes 40,000 to 50,000 distinct CDR3 sequences, roughly 15% of them seen just once. This specimen was PBMCs, taken at surgery. These receptors originate from a male donor with early-stage non-small cell lung cancer.

This clonotype was seen at least ten times. V is TRBV2 and J is TRBJ1-5; D not resolved. CDR3 length: 13 amino acids. The V end was cut by 7 bases, the J end by 0 bases, with 7 bases between. The germline CDR1 and CDR2 sequences are SNHLY and FYNNEI. CDR3 nucleotide sequence: TGTGCCAGCAAGCGGGGTAGCAATCAGCCCCAGCATTTT. This gives the protein CASKRGSNQPQHF.

V and J are TRBV24-1 and TRBJ2-3, with 10 bases fitting TRBD2. The germline CDR1 and CDR2 sequences are KGHDR and SFDVKD. The junction had 13 bases not matched to a gene; V was cut back by 2 bases and J by 3 bases. This CDR3 comprises 19 residues. CDR3 residues: CATSDSRPTGTSATDTQYF. The CDR3 nucleotides read TGTGCCACCAGTGATTCGAGACCCACCGGGACTAGCGCGACAGATACGCAGTATTTT.

A few counts support this clonotype. The chain is built from TRBV4-1 and TRBJ2-1; D is ambiguous. There are 18 residues in the CDR3. Germline assignment: CDR1 MGHRA and CDR2 YSYEKL. V dropped 0 bases and J dropped 0 bases, with 15 bases sitting between them. The CDR3 reads CASSQDRRADSSYNEQFF. The CDR3 DNA is TGCGCCAGCAGCCAAGATCGACGGGCGGATAGCTCCTACAATGAGCAGTTCTTC.

The V call is TRBV29-1, the J call TRBJ2-7; D possibly corresponds to TRBD2 (6 bases). Looked up from germline, CDR1 is SQVTM and CDR2 is ANQGSEA. This CDR3 comprises 12 residues. The V end lost 4 bases, the J end lost 4 bases, and 11 bases lay between the germline ends. CDR3 sequence reads: CSVAAGRYEQYF. DNA for the CDR3: TGCAGCGTTGCGGCAGGGAGGTACGAGCAGTACTTC.

In this sample, this clonotype turned up many times. The chain recombines TRBV29-1 with TRBJ2-5; 10 bases agree with TRBD2. V lost 4 bases, J lost 5 bases, and 7 bases stayed unmatched. Germline V CDR1 and CDR2: SQVTM, ANQGSEA. The CDR3 consists of 14 residues. The CDR3 spells CSVALAGVWETQYF. The DNA of the CDR3 is TGCAGCGTTGCCCTAGCGGGAGTATGGGAGACCCAGTACTTC.

This clonotype was detected a few times. The J gene is TRBJ2-7, the V gene TRBV20-1; unclear D gene. CDR1 DFQATT and CDR2 SNEGSKA come from the germline V gene (reference sequence). This CDR3 region has 14 residues. V dropped 5 bases and J dropped 1 base, with 15 bases sitting between them. DNA of the CDR3: TGCAGTGCTGCTGACACCCAACCTTCCTACGAGCAGTACTTC. Amino acid sequence: CSAADTQPSYEQYF.

The chain recombines TRBV27 with TRBJ2-2; D uncertain. The V gene lost 2 bases and the J gene lost 6 bases, with 4 bases spanning the gap. The CDR3 sequence is 12 residues long. Germline V gives CDR1 MNHEY, CDR2 SMNVEV (reference sequence). Written as DNA, the CDR3 is TGTGCCAGCAGTTTACAGGCCGGGGAGCTGTTTTTT. Encoded protein: CASSLQAGELFF.

The V gene is TRBV29-1, the J gene TRBJ1-4; D may be TRBD1 (5 bases). The V end lost 4 bases, the J end lost 7 bases, and 19 bases lay between the germline ends. Germline CDR1 and CDR2: SQVTM and ANQGSEA. The length of the CDR3 is 15 residues. Here the CDR3 reads CSVGLPDGAGEKLFF. The CDR3 nucleotides read TGCAGCGTTGGGTTACCGGACGGGGCGGGTGAAAAACTGTTTTTT.

This clonotype was detected ten times or more. The chain uses TRBV5-1 and TRBJ2-3; D is undetermined. Trimming shortened V by 4 bases and J by 2 bases, and 5 bases separated the two germline ends. CDR3 length: 12 residues. CDR1 and CDR2 from the germline V gene are SGHRS and YFSETQ. The chain's CDR3 is CASSPNTDTQYF. Here the CDR3 DNA reads TGCGCCAGCAGCCCCAACACAGATACGCAGTATTTT.

This clonotype was seen many times. DNA of the CDR3: TGTGCCAGCAGCTTAGCGTCGTTCTCTGGAAACACCATATATTTT. Amino acids: CASSLASFSGNTIYF. This rearrangement joins TRBV7-2 to TRBJ1-3; D gene uncertain. This CDR3 is 15 amino acids long. Germline-derived CDR1 and CDR2 are SGHTA and FQGNSA. Trimming stripped 0 bases from V and 0 bases from J, with 6 bases between.

This clonotype was seen repeatedly, ten times or more. The chain couples TRBV20-1 to TRBJ2-3; D possibly corresponds to TRBD2 (6 bases). This CDR3 comprises 14 residues. V was clipped by 5 bases and J by 2 bases, with 14 bases between them. CDR1 and CDR2 from the germline V gene are DFQATT and SNEGSKA (reference sequence). The CDR3 nucleotides are TGCAGTGCTGACCCACGCGGGGCCACAGATACGCAGTATTTT. Amino acids: CSADPRGATDTQYF.

CDR3 sequence reads: CASSVGGGQETQYF. The CDR3 DNA follows: TGTGCCAGCAGCGTAGGAGGGGGGCAAGAGACCCAGTACTTC. The chain employs TRBV9 and TRBJ2-5; D is tentatively TRBD1 or TRBD2 (6 bases each). Germline V lookup: CDR1 SGDLS, CDR2 YYNGEE. The CDR3 loop spans 14 amino acids. V was cut by 0 bases and J by 2 bases, with 8 bases left in between.